This T cell receptor beta chain emerged from a study of blood T cell repertoires in COVID-19. The germline gives CDR1 LGHDT, CDR2 YNNKEL (reference sequence). CDR3 length: 16 residues. The germline V and J ends were trimmed by 1 base and 0 bases, with 12 bases remaining between them. Sequenced by immunoSEQ multiplex PCR; TCRdb stores in-frame clones only, minus some. The data contain 190,000 or so clones, roughly 94% of them singletons. The chain carries TRBV3-1 (or the pseudogene TRBV3-2) and TRBJ1-2; D unclear. The sequenced sample consisted of peripheral blood. This receptor was obtained from a man aged 30 to 39 with COVID-19, enrolled during active disease. The CDR3 nucleotides are TGTGCCAGCAGCCAAGGTCTTGCAGGTTCTAACTATGGCTACACCTTC. Translated: CASSQGLAGSNYGYTF.